This T cell receptor beta chain was recovered during a study of T cell repertoires in cytomegalovirus infection. Points from the study as a whole: The response measured ex vivo was dominated by TCR beta clonotypes (HLA-C-restricted and CMV-specific). Cumulative public TCR beta family frequency identified carriers of CMV plus the relevant HLA.

The CDR3 loop spans 12 amino acids. The germline V and J ends were trimmed by 10 bases and 3 bases, with 13 bases remaining between them. Germline-derived CDR1 and CDR2 are MNHNS and SASEGT. In regard to this clonotype: What it binds is unknown.

MiXCR was run by TCRdb on the reads, yielding one entry per CDR3 protein. The sample yields approximately 1,000,000 distinct CDR3 sequences, 25% to 40% seen once. Material: cultured CD8+ T cells from PBMCs, obtained from culture after CMV antigen stimulation. The rearrangement joins TRBV6-1 to TRBJ2-7; tentative D call: TRBD2 (5 bases). This sequence was found in a human donor in good health (CMV status not recorded). Some clones in this sample may be carry-over from other donors' samples. CDR3 loop: CATRRGGYEQYF. DNA for the CDR3: TGTGCCACCCGACGGGGTGGCTACGAGCAGTACTTC.